The rows below give T cell receptor beta chains drawn from one sample of a study of CD8 T cells in Susac syndrome. Via MiXCR, TCRdb re-called the immunoSEQ multiplex PCR reads, giving one row per CDR3 protein. The sample yields about 280,000 distinct CDR3 sequences, about 85% seen once. The specimen was CD8+ T cells from PBMCs. Every receptor here comes from a human donor with multiple sclerosis. Each CDR3 is given with its conserved first and last residue. Fields, in order: CDR3 protein, CDR3 DNA, V gene, D gene, clone size, J gene. D genes are given only for firm matches. Expanded clones get a size class; other rows say once, few or many, or leave the size out.

CDR3aa: CASSGRTGRQTDTQYF
CDR3nt: TGCGCCAGCAGCGGTCGGACGGGGAGGCAAACAGATACGCAGTATTTT
v_gene: TRBV5-1
d_gene: .
abundance: .
j_gene: TRBJ2-3

CDR3aa: CSVRLPIDRGGYTF
CDR3nt: TGCAGCGTTCGGCTCCCGATCGACAGGGGCGGCTACACCTTC
v_gene: TRBV29-1
d_gene: TRBD1
abundance: once
j_gene: TRBJ1-2

CDR3aa: CASSPRAGDLNYNEQFF
CDR3nt: TGTGCCAGCAGCCCACGCGCTGGAGACTTGAACTACAATGAGCAGTTCTTC
v_gene: TRBV7-9
d_gene: .
abundance: .
j_gene: TRBJ2-1

CDR3aa: CASSSGKTNTEAFF
CDR3nt: TGTGCCAGCAGTTCGGGGAAGACGAACACTGAAGCTTTCTTT
v_gene: TRBV27
d_gene: .
abundance: .
j_gene: TRBJ1-1

CDR3aa: CASSRSNTGVDTEAFF
CDR3nt: TGTGCCAGCAGTCGCTCCAATACAGGGGTGGACACTGAAGCTTTCTTT
v_gene: TRBV27
d_gene: TRBD1
abundance: .
j_gene: TRBJ1-1

CDR3aa: CASSLGGRQGPDTQYF
CDR3nt: TGTGCCAGCAGCTTAGGCGGTAGACAGGGGCCAGATACGCAGTATTTT
v_gene: TRBV13
d_gene: TRBD1
abundance: .
j_gene: TRBJ2-3

CDR3aa: CASSHRGRTGRGEKLFF
CDR3nt: TGTGCCAGCAGCCATAGGGGAAGGACAGGGCGAGGCGAAAAACTGTTTTTT
v_gene: TRBV3-1
d_gene: TRBD1
abundance: .
j_gene: TRBJ1-4

CDR3aa: CASSTAGTGRRETQYF
CDR3nt: TGTGCCAGCAGTACGGCCGGGACAGGTAGACGAGAGACCCAGTACTTC
v_gene: TRBV28
d_gene: TRBD1
abundance: .
j_gene: TRBJ2-5

CDR3aa: CASSQGGGVPNTEAFF
CDR3nt: TGTGCCAGCAGTCAAGGGGGTGGGGTCCCGAACACTGAAGCTTTCTTT
v_gene: TRBV7-3
d_gene: .
abundance: .
j_gene: TRBJ1-1

CDR3aa: CATSAAYNEQFF
CDR3nt: TGTGCCACCAGCGCGGCCTACAATGAGCAGTTCTTC
v_gene: TRBV24-1
d_gene: .
abundance: .
j_gene: TRBJ2-1

CDR3aa: CASRGGQGYYF
CDR3nt: TGTGCCAGCAGGGGCGGACAGGGGTATTATTTT
v_gene: TRBV2
d_gene: TRBD1
abundance: .
j_gene: TRBJ1-3

CDR3aa: CASSPRSRLEVQFF
CDR3nt: TGTGCCAGCAGTCCCAGATCTAGGTTGGAGGTGCAGTTCTTC
v_gene: TRBV27
d_gene: .
abundance: .
j_gene: TRBJ2-1

CDR3aa: CASSLGWGSNQPQHF
CDR3nt: TGCGCCAGCAGCTTGGGCTGGGGTAGCAATCAGCCCCAGCATTTT
v_gene: TRBV5-1
d_gene: .
abundance: .
j_gene: TRBJ1-5

CDR3aa: CASSLLAGLSISYNEQFF
CDR3nt: TGTGCCAGCAGTTTACTAGCGGGTCTTTCGATTTCCTACAATGAGCAGTTCTTC
v_gene: TRBV12-3/TRBV12-4
d_gene: TRBD2
abundance: .
j_gene: TRBJ2-1

CDR3aa: CSAIQSGLLEKLFF
CDR3nt: TGCAGTGCTATCCAATCGGGGCTCCTCGAAAAACTGTTTTTT
v_gene: TRBV20-1
d_gene: .
abundance: .
j_gene: TRBJ1-4

CDR3aa: CASGIQVPNTEAFF
CDR3nt: TGTGCCAGCGGGATCCAGGTCCCGAACACTGAAGCTTTCTTT
v_gene: TRBV7-9
d_gene: .
abundance: .
j_gene: TRBJ1-1

CDR3aa: CASSYTGEGETQYF
CDR3nt: TGTGCCAGCAGTTACACGGGGGAGGGGGAGACCCAGTACTTC
v_gene: TRBV6-5
d_gene: TRBD2
abundance: .
j_gene: TRBJ2-5

CDR3aa: CASSSDGQASGYTF
CDR3nt: TGTGCCAGCAGTTCTGATGGACAGGCTTCGGGCTACACCTTC
v_gene: TRBV27
d_gene: TRBD1
abundance: .
j_gene: TRBJ1-2

CDR3aa: CATSRVAEEQFF
CDR3nt: TGTGCCACCAGCAGAGTAGCGGAGGAGCAGTTCTTC
v_gene: TRBV15
d_gene: .
abundance: .
j_gene: TRBJ2-1

CDR3aa: CASSLRHPGNTIYF
CDR3nt: TGTGCCAGCAGCTTAAGACATCCTGGAAACACCATATATTTT
v_gene: TRBV7-2
d_gene: .
abundance: .
j_gene: TRBJ1-3

CDR3aa: CASPSGMNTEAFF
CDR3nt: TGTGCCAGCCCATCGGGGATGAACACTGAAGCTTTCTTT
v_gene: TRBV27
d_gene: .
abundance: .
j_gene: TRBJ1-1

CDR3aa: CASSQPGTGGDYGYTF
CDR3nt: TGTGCCAGCAGCCAACCCGGGACAGGGGGCGACTATGGCTACACCTTC
v_gene: TRBV3-1
d_gene: TRBD1
abundance: .
j_gene: TRBJ1-2

CDR3aa: CAGSGGWGYTF
CDR3nt: TGTGCCGGCAGCGGCGGTTGGGGCTACACCTTC
v_gene: TRBV28
d_gene: .
abundance: .
j_gene: TRBJ1-2

CDR3aa: CATNSGNTIYF
CDR3nt: TGTGCCACCAACTCTGGAAACACCATATATTTT
v_gene: TRBV2
d_gene: .
abundance: .
j_gene: TRBJ1-3

CDR3aa: CASSLSITLNTEAFF
CDR3nt: TGTGCCAGCAGTTTATCGATTACCTTAAACACTGAAGCTTTCTTT
v_gene: TRBV27
d_gene: .
abundance: once
j_gene: TRBJ1-1

CDR3aa: CASSYSTGEVYNEQFF
CDR3nt: TGTGCCAGCAGTTACTCGACAGGCGAAGTTTACAATGAGCAGTTCTTC
v_gene: TRBV6-5
d_gene: .
abundance: .
j_gene: TRBJ2-1

CDR3aa: CASSKRHLNTEAFF
CDR3nt: TGTGCCAGCAGCAAGAGACATTTGAACACTGAAGCTTTCTTT
v_gene: TRBV21-1
d_gene: .
abundance: .
j_gene: TRBJ1-1

CDR3aa: CASSWDRGRTEAFF
CDR3nt: TGTGCCAGCAGTTGGGACAGGGGAAGGACTGAAGCTTTCTTT
v_gene: TRBV2
d_gene: TRBD1
abundance: .
j_gene: TRBJ1-1

CDR3aa: CASTPYGGGNYGYTF
CDR3nt: TGTGCCAGCACCCCATATGGGGGCGGCAACTATGGCTACACCTTC
v_gene: TRBV6-1
d_gene: .
abundance: .
j_gene: TRBJ1-2

CDR3aa: CAWRTRVNSYEQYF
CDR3nt: TGTGCCTGGAGGACACGAGTAAACTCCTACGAGCAGTACTTC
v_gene: TRBV30
d_gene: .
abundance: few
j_gene: TRBJ2-7

CDR3aa: CASDGTRSYNEQFF
CDR3nt: TGTGCCAGCGACGGGACTAGGTCGTACAATGAGCAGTTCTTC
v_gene: TRBV6-1
d_gene: TRBD2
abundance: .
j_gene: TRBJ2-1

CDR3aa: CASSLNPGGLADPYEQYF
CDR3nt: TGTGCCAGCAGTTTAAACCCCGGGGGACTAGCGGACCCCTACGAGCAGTACTTC
v_gene: TRBV28
d_gene: TRBD2
abundance: .
j_gene: TRBJ2-7

CDR3aa: CASSLEAGGSTDTQYF
CDR3nt: TGTGCCAGCAGCTTGGAGGCGGGAGGTTCCACAGATACGCAGTATTTT
v_gene: TRBV5-5
d_gene: TRBD2
abundance: .
j_gene: TRBJ2-3

CDR3aa: CASSSFKTSARRYEQFF
CDR3nt: TGTGCCAGCAGCTCCTTTAAAACTAGCGCCAGACGGTATGAGCAGTTCTTC
v_gene: TRBV7-8
d_gene: TRBD2
abundance: .
j_gene: TRBJ2-1

CDR3aa: CASSTGMDGDTQYF
CDR3nt: TGCGCCAGCAGCACAGGGATGGATGGAGATACGCAGTATTTT
v_gene: TRBV5-1
d_gene: .
abundance: .
j_gene: TRBJ2-3

CDR3aa: CATSDSQGNGYTF
CDR3nt: TGTGCCACCAGTGATTCACAGGGGAATGGCTACACCTTC
v_gene: TRBV24-1
d_gene: TRBD1
abundance: .
j_gene: TRBJ1-2

CDR3aa: CASIDNAYEQYF
CDR3nt: TGTGCCAGCATAGACAATGCCTACGAGCAGTACTTC
v_gene: TRBV6-5
d_gene: .
abundance: .
j_gene: TRBJ2-7

CDR3aa: CASSVDNSGTYEQHF
CDR3nt: TGTGCCAGCAGCGTAGATAATAGCGGCACCTACGAGCAGCACTTC
v_gene: TRBV9
d_gene: .
abundance: .
j_gene: TRBJ2-7

CDR3aa: CASSLMWGRDRAGDTWTDTQYF
CDR3nt: TGTGCCAGCAGCTTAATGTGGGGTCGGGACAGAGCGGGGGATACCTGGACAGATACGCAGTATTTT
v_gene: TRBV11-1
d_gene: .
abundance: .
j_gene: TRBJ2-3

CDR3aa: CASSHTGIYEQYF
CDR3nt: TGTGCCAGCAGTCACACAGGGATCTACGAGCAGTACTTC
v_gene: TRBV12-3/TRBV12-4
d_gene: .
abundance: .
j_gene: TRBJ2-7

CDR3aa: CASSQDAPSGNYNEQFF
CDR3nt: TGTGCCAGCAGCCAAGATGCACCTAGCGGAAACTACAATGAGCAGTTCTTC
v_gene: TRBV14
d_gene: TRBD2
abundance: .
j_gene: TRBJ2-1

CDR3aa: CASSIRQGAGYEQYF
CDR3nt: TGTGCCAGTAGTATACGTCAGGGGGCGGGGTACGAGCAGTACTTC
v_gene: TRBV19
d_gene: TRBD1
abundance: .
j_gene: TRBJ2-7